This TCR beta chain derives from a study of T-cell memory formation after mild COVID-19 (dated by TCRdb to about 2021). In terms of the full investigation: Most TCR sequence clusters were specific to one of the two donors. The cohort comprised two young, previously healthy adult volunteers, one female and one male. In a couple of donors, T-cell clones that expanded and contracted after mild COVID-19 were followed by sequencing TCRalpha and TCRbeta repertoires longitudinally.

TCRdb lists the instrument as Illumina NovaSeq 6000. TCRalpha and TCRbeta cDNA libraries were built by 5'RACE with constant-segment primers, adding sample barcodes and unique molecular identifiers. Trizol reagent was used to extract RNA from every sample. Amplification of the libraries took two PCR steps, and the second step added a second sample barcode plus Illumina TruSeq adapters. Sequencing of the libraries was done on an Illumina NovaSeq, producing 2 x 150 bp paired-end reads. The original methods were these. Reads were demultiplexed and collapsed into UMI-guided consensus sequences with migec v1.2.7. Using mixcr v2.1.11, UMI consensuses were aligned to TRA and TRB V and J templates and then assembled into clonotypes. Clonotypes were classified as expanded or contracted when called significant by both edgeR and NoisET, with noise models trained on biological replicates. For edgeR calls, a false discovery rate-adjusted p below 0.01 and a log2 fold-change threshold of 1 were applied. As an exploratory analysis of dynamics, max-normalized trajectories of the 1000 most abundant clonotypes were examined with PCA combined with hierarchical clustering. Separately sequenced CD4+ and CD8+ repertoires were used to assign a CD4 or CD8 phenotype to each responding clone. The public sequencing data were trimmed at Q25 with fastp and processed into clonotypes with MiXCR by TCRdb, which kept only in-frame beta chains. Merged by CDR3 protein, the rows form single entries marked with the most common genes and DNA. TCRdb, not the original authors, processed these V and J calls. In this sample the table shows fewer than 140,000 distinct CDR3 sequences, around 12% of which occur a single time. The ten largest account for under 30% of the sample.

Study-level results and caveats: Whether the second-wave clones peaking on day 37 were SARS-CoV-2 specific was not confirmed. Balanced CD4/CD8 phenotypes were observed for clones contracting from day 15 to 85, whereas a bias towards CD4+ was observed for a second wave of clones expanding from day 15 to 37. Only two mild cases were covered by the study, and larger cohorts that include severe cases with pre-infection samples were considered necessary. Contracting CD4+ clones turned up mainly in the CM and EM memory subsets, whereas EMRA was where CD8+ clones were enriched. Some responding clones were found in pre-infection memory, which suggests that pre-existing cross-reactive memory T cells took part in the SARS-CoV-2 response.

This clonotype was picked up many times. The antigen this receptor binds is unknown. No qualities accompany the bases; no much larger clone lies one base away. Trimming at the junction amounts to 1 base on V and 0 bases on J, and the germline ends lie 8 bases apart. Taken from cysteine to phenylalanine, the CDR3 has 15 residues. Left in the record is the CDR3 DNA by itself, 45 bases read in frame from the first base. CDR1 KGHDR and CDR2 SFDVKD are derived from the germline V gene. Ficoll-Paque density gradient centrifugation was the method used to isolate PBMCs. The TCR sequence derives from an adult woman who had mild COVID-19 (a few samples of this study predate the infection). The sample titles of this study are shuffled in the database, so cell type and time point are left out; the donor was told from shared clones. This receptor chain uses TRBV24-1 and TRBJ2-5, with the identity of the D gene unclear. Input material: PBMCs or a T cell subset sorted from them (not recorded which). CDR3 sequence: CATSDLKGNQETQYF. The DNA sequence reads TGTGCCACCAGTGATTTAAAGGGAAACCAAGAGACCCAGTACTTC.